This TCR beta chain was retrieved from a study of T cell responses to AZD1222 COVID-19 vaccine. This table comes from immunoSEQ multiplex PCR, and its TCRdb copy is limited to in-frame clones, with some not included. The sample comprises roughly 49,000 clones, approximately 90% of which are singletons, and approximately 2.6% rests with the top ten. This clone has a handful of counts. The material was peripheral blood, obtained 28 days after the second AZD1222 dose. This receptor was obtained from an adult who received the AZD1222 COVID-19 vaccine.

The DNA for the CDR3 is TGTGCCAGCAGCGTAGAATCAGCTAACTATGGCTACACCTTC. Its translation is CASSVESANYGYTF. This chain uses TRBV9 with TRBJ1-2; D gene ambiguous. Germline V CDR1 and CDR2: SGDLS, YYNGEE. The CDR3 has 14 residues. The V and J ends lost 0 bases and 0 bases respectively, with 6 bases between them.